What follows are 17 T cell receptor beta chains derived from one specimen sequenced in a study of control samples from healthy donors and cancer patients. Method: immunoSEQ multiplex PCR; TCRdb's copy keeps in-frame clones and lacks some. This table holds about 130,000 clones, 85% to 95% found once. Material: PBMCs. These receptors were obtained from a man in his sixties with colorectal cancer.

The table lists this clone with a few counts. The V and J genes are TRBV5-1 and TRBJ1-3; D not certain. This CDR3 region has 17 residues. V was trimmed by 2 bases and J by 0 bases, leaving 15 bases between them. In germline, CDR1 is SGHRS, CDR2 YFSETQ. CDR3: CASSFEALGFSGNTIYF. DNA for the CDR3: TGCGCCAGCAGCTTCGAGGCCTTGGGATTCTCTGGAAACACCATATATTTT.

The V call is TRBV19, the J call TRBJ2-1; D is undetermined. CDR3 length equals 12 residues. V was clipped by 5 bases and J by 4 bases, with 6 bases between them. The V gene's germline CDR1 is LNHDA and CDR2 SQIVND (reference sequence). CDR3 residues: CASSLGYNEQFF. In DNA, the CDR3 is TGTGCCAGTAGTCTGGGATACAATGAGCAGTTCTTC.

This clone came up once. This chain links TRBV28 with TRBJ1-2; D possibly corresponds to TRBD1 (5 bases). The V gene lost 4 bases and the J gene lost 2 bases, with 8 bases spanning the gap. The CDR3 is 13 amino acids. The germline V gene encodes CDR1 MDHEN and CDR2 SYDVKM. DNA of the CDR3: TGTGCCAGCAGTTCGGGACGGAACTATGGCTACACCTTC. This encodes CASSSGRNYGYTF.

The chain recombines TRBV30 with TRBJ2-7, with 7 bases lining up with TRBD2. J lost 2 bases, V lost 2 bases, and 6 bases had no gene match. Per the germline V gene, CDR1 is GTSNPN and CDR2 is SVGIG (reference sequence). This CDR3 spans 14 amino acids. The CDR3, as DNA: TGTGCCTGGAGTCAATCGGCGGGGGCCTACGAGCAGTACTTC. This sequence encodes CAWSQSAGAYEQYF. Together with reference TRBV30 and TRBJ2-7, the CDR3 gives the full variable domain: SQTIHQWPATLVQPVGSPLSLECTVEGTSNPNLYWYRQAAGRGLQLLFYSVGIGQISSEVPQNLSASRPQDRQFILSSKKLLLSDSGFYLCAWSQSAGAYEQYFGPGTRLTVT.

The chain recombines TRBV6-2 or TRBV6-3 with TRBJ2-7; 12 bases match TRBD2. Germline trimming cut 4 bases from V and 3 bases from J; bases unmatched to any gene: 7. The V gene's germline CDR1 is MNHEY and CDR2 SVGEGT. The CDR3 totals 16 residues. CDR3 sequence (DNA): TGTGCCAGCAGTTCAGAGACTAGCGGGAGTCTCTACGAGCAGTACTTC. It codes for CASSSETSGSLYEQYF.

The V and J genes are TRBV6-1 and TRBJ2-3; tentative D call: TRBD1 (6 bases). Germline CDR1 is MNHNS and CDR2 is SASEGT. This CDR3 comprises 19 residues. Trimming took 2 bases from V and 1 from J, leaving 22 bases between them. CDR3 coding DNA: TGTGCCAGCAGTGAACGGGGCCCCCAGGGGCCTTTTGGCACAGATACGCAGTATTTT. This translates into CASSERGPQGPFGTDTQYF.

This clone has just a few counts. The chain employs TRBV10-1 and TRBJ2-7; no clear D gene. The CDR3 consists of 13 residues. V was shortened by 11 bases and J by 0 bases, with 14 bases between the two germline ends. The germline CDR1 and CDR2 sequences are WNHNN and SYGVQD (reference sequence). CDR3 in amino acids: CAAYGRISYEQYF. The CDR3 bases are TGCGCCGCCTACGGACGGATCTCCTACGAGCAGTACTTC.

V usage is TRBV5-6 and J usage is TRBJ2-5; D call uncertain. Germline V CDR1 and CDR2: SGHDT, YYEEEE. The CDR3 sequence is 15 residues long. V lost 4 bases and J 5 bases, leaving 18 bases between the germline ends. CDR3 coding DNA: TGTGCCAGCAGCCCAATCCCGGACCACGGGGAGACCCAGTACTTC. It is translated as CASSPIPDHGETQYF.

The rearrangement links TRBV3-1 (or the pseudogene TRBV3-2) to TRBJ1-1; D is unresolved. Germline V CDR1 and CDR2: LGHDT, YNNKEL (reference sequence). The CDR3 runs to 13 residues. The V and J ends lost 3 bases and 11 bases respectively, with 16 bases between them. The CDR3 DNA is TGTGCCAGCAGCCAGGGAAGCCCGAACTGGGCTTTCTTT. Amino acid sequence: CASSQGSPNWAFF.

The gene calls are TRBV6-4 and TRBJ1-1; no definite D call. Germline CDR1 and CDR2: MRHNA and SNTAGT. V gave up 2 bases and J gave up 12 bases, with 10 bases separating them. This CDR3 region has 11 residues. The DNA of the CDR3 is TGTGCCAGCAGTGACCGGTGGGCTACTTTCTTT. Translated, it gives CASSDRWATFF.

The chain carries TRBV19 and TRBJ1-2; D possibly corresponds to TRBD1 (6 bases). V was pared by 7 bases and J by 4 bases, with 10 bases between. The CDR3 is 12 residues long. In germline, CDR1 is LNHDA, CDR2 SQIVND (reference sequence). The CDR3 loop reads CASNLQGYGYTF. CDR3 DNA sequence: TGTGCCAGTAATTTACAGGGCTATGGCTACACCTTC.

V gene TRBV11-3 combines with J gene TRBJ2-1, with D possibly matching TRBD1 (5 bases). The CDR3 totals 12 residues. The germline V gene encodes CDR1 SGHNT and CDR2 YENEEA. The germline V and J ends were trimmed by 5 bases and 9 bases, with 11 bases remaining between them. CDR3 amino acids: CASSRQGIEQFF. The CDR3 DNA reads TGTGCCAGCAGCCGTCAGGGTATTGAGCAGTTCTTC.

This chain links TRBV19 with TRBJ1-1; D is undetermined. Germline CDR1 is LNHDA and CDR2 is SQIVND (reference sequence). V was shortened by 6 bases and J by 4 bases, with 15 bases between the two germline ends. The CDR3 spans 14 residues. As DNA, the CDR3 is TGTGCCAGTAGGCCTTCCGGGATAGGCACTGAAGCTTTCTTT. Protein product: CASRPSGIGTEAFF.

Turning to this clone: The same CDR3 arises from other DNA sequences in this sample as well. CDR3 loop: CASSYSSTDTQYF. As DNA, the CDR3 is TGTGCCAGCAGTTATAGCTCCACAGATACGCAGTATTTT. This sequence joins TRBV6-5 and TRBJ2-3, with D hard to call. Germline lookup yields CDR1 MNHEY and CDR2 SVGAGI. The CDR3 contains 13 residues. Deletions cut 3 bases from V and 2 bases from J, with 6 bases between.

This clone was counted once. The chain has TRBV15 and TRBJ1-4, with D perhaps TRBD1 (6 bases). Germline assignment: CDR1 LNHNV and CDR2 YYDKDF (reference sequence). The CDR3 spans 14 residues. Deletions cut 2 bases from V and 8 bases from J, with 12 bases between. CDR3 sequence (DNA): TGTGCCACCAGCAGACTCCTCACAGGGGAAAAACTGTTTTTT. This gives the protein CATSRLLTGEKLFF. Using reference TRBV15 and TRBJ1-4 for the parts outside the CDR3, the full variable domain is DAMVIQNPRYQVTQFGKPVTLSCSQTLNHNVMYWYQQKSSQAPKLLFHYYDKDFNNEADTPDNFQSRRPNTSFCFLDIRSPGLGDTAMYLCATSRLLTGEKLFFGSGTQLSVL.

The gene calls are TRBV11-2 and TRBJ2-3, with 8 nucleotides matching TRBD2. CDR1 is SGHAT, CDR2 FQNNGV, per germline. The CDR3 is made up of 13 amino acids. The CDR3: CGSQRGSTDTQYF. CDR3 sequence (DNA): TGTGGCTCCCAGCGGGGGAGCACAGATACGCAGTATTTT.

The chain has TRBV6-2 or TRBV6-3 and TRBJ2-2; tentative D call: TRBD1 (6 bases). Germline V CDR1 and CDR2: MNHEY, SVGEGT. V dropped 5 bases and J dropped 4 bases, with 14 bases sitting between them. The length of the CDR3 is 15 residues. The CDR3 coding sequence is TGTGCCAGCAGTCGTCAGGGGCAGGGCACCGGGGAGCTGTTTTTT. Amino acid sequence: CASSRQGQGTGELFF.